This T cell receptor beta chain originates from a study of cytomegalovirus exposure and HLA in healthy donors. At the level of the study: The 110 or so validation repertoires used a platform that matched the one used for the roughly 700 first-cohort repertoires, as a later analysis reported.

The donors were in the 120-subject validation cohort, distinct from the approximately 610-subject first cohort. Worth noting for this clone: What it binds is unknown.

Study results and caveats: Most TCR sequences were seen very rarely across donors, but some public TCRs occurred in many.

Sequencing used immunoSEQ multiplex PCR; TCRdb keeps in-frame clones, though not all of them. The sample shows 100,000 to 150,000 clones, 89% of them seen only once. Sequencing used PBMCs. This receptor was identified in a man aged 25-45 years in good health and CMV-seronegative.

CDR3 region: CATSRDRLAGLAKNIQYF. For the CDR3, the DNA is TGTGCCACCAGCAGAGATCGACTAGCGGGGTTAGCCAAAAACATTCAGTACTTC. V and J are TRBV15 and TRBJ2-4, with 11 bases lining up with TRBD2. From germline, CDR1 is LNHNV and CDR2 YYDKDF (reference sequence). V shed 0 bases, J shed 0 bases, and the junction held 4 bases outside the gene matches. This CDR3 spans 18 amino acids. Filled out from reference TRBV15 and TRBJ2-4, the complete variable domain reads DAMVIQNPRYQVTQFGKPVTLSCSQTLNHNVMYWYQQKSSQAPKLLFHYYDKDFNNEADTPDNFQSRRPNTSFCFLDIRSPGLGDTAMYLCATSRDRLAGLAKNIQYFGAGTRLSVL.